The 4 T cell receptor beta chains in this list originate from one sample, sequenced in a study of blood T cell repertoires in COVID-19. Repertoires were generated with immunoSEQ multiplex PCR, while TCRdb's copy carries only in-frame clones and drops some. The sample lists around 210,000 clones; approximately 85% were seen once. The specimen was peripheral blood. The receptors stem from a man between 50 and 59 years old with COVID-19, enrolled during active disease.

The table lists this clone with a few counts. V usage is TRBV25-1 and J usage is TRBJ1-6; D unresolved. Trimming left V 8 bases short and J 1 base short, with 9 bases between. The CDR3 runs 14 residues. Germline V gene sequence: CDR1 MGHDK, CDR2 SYGVNS. CDR3 sequence: CASDTDSYNSPLHF. Written as DNA, the CDR3 is TGTGCCAGCGACACGGATTCCTATAATTCACCCCTCCACTTT.

The chain has TRBV7-9 and TRBJ2-7; D ambiguous. V shed 5 bases and J shed 4 bases, with 18 bases lying between them. The CDR3 totals 15 residues. Germline CDR1 is SEHNR and CDR2 is FQNEAQ (reference sequence). The CDR3: CASSPREPSRYEQYF. CDR3 nucleotides: TGTGCCAGCAGCCCCCGCGAGCCCTCCAGGTACGAGCAGTACTTC.

The genes are TRBV6-4 and TRBJ2-5; 15 bases line up with TRBD2. This CDR3 is built from 17 residues. V lost 2 bases to trimming and J lost 3 bases; unmatched junction nucleotides: 4. Germline V lookup: CDR1 MRHNA, CDR2 SNTAGT. CDR3: CASSDPGLAGGKETQYF. The CDR3 DNA sequence: TGTGCCAGCAGTGACCCGGGACTAGCGGGGGGAAAAGAGACCCAGTACTTC.

V is TRBV28 and J is TRBJ2-5; 7 nucleotides align to TRBD2. Losses at the gene ends were 10 bases for V and 4 bases for J; bases not matched to a gene: 12. CDR3 length: 14 residues. The germline V gene has CDR1 MDHEN and CDR2 SYDVKM. CDR3 sequence (DNA): TGTGCCATTTCAAGAGCGGGGAGAGGAGAGACCCAGTACTTC. It encodes CAISRAGRGETQYF.